The text below deals with one TCR beta chain. This sample was taken from a study of radiotherapy plus CTLA-4 blockade in lung cancer. This table comes from immunoSEQ multiplex PCR, and its TCRdb copy is limited to in-frame clones, with some not included. The sample gives around 100,000 clones, roughly 80% of which show up once; 3% to 4% is in the top ten. Germline CDR1 and CDR2: SGDLS and YYNGEE. Deletions cut 3 bases from V and 3 bases from J, with 7 bases between. This CDR3 is built from 12 residues. Specimen: peripheral blood, collected from a patient treated with radiotherapy plus ipilimumab. The sequence was collected from a human donor with non-small cell lung cancer that progressed on radiotherapy plus ipilimumab. Some clones in this sample may be carry-over from other donors' samples. The gene calls are TRBV9 and TRBJ2-7; a possible D gene is TRBD2 (5 bases). The CDR3 DNA sequence: TGTGCCAGCAGCGCCGGGGACTACGAGCAGTACTTC. This codes for CASSAGDYEQYF.